This is a list of T cell receptor beta chains from one sample in a study of blood T cell repertoires in COVID-19. Data came from immunoSEQ multiplex PCR; TCRdb stores just in-frame clones and leaves some out. The sample contains about 190,000 clones, 75% to 90% of which appear only once. Sequenced material: peripheral blood. These receptors all come from a man aged 25-45 years with acute or convalescent COVID-19. Each CDR3 is given with its conserved first and last residue. The D gene is left open where the match is weak. Where a row states a size, it is once, few, many or the class of an expanded clone; other rows omit it.

size	V	J	D	CDR3	DNA
-	TRBV6-5	TRBJ1-4	-	CASSARDFEKLFF	TGTGCCAGCAGCGCCAGGGATTTCGAAAAACTGTTTTTT
-	TRBV19	TRBJ2-7	TRBD1	CASSIDRGPNEQYF	TGTGCCAGTAGCATCGACAGGGGGCCGAACGAGCAGTACTTC
few	TRBV7-9	TRBJ1-2	-	CASSPRRPGEGKRYGYTF	TGTGCCAGCAGCCCCCGTCGGCCAGGAGAGGGTAAGAGGTATGGCTACACCTTC
-	TRBV5-8	TRBJ2-1	-	CASSFDRVNEQFF	TGTGCCAGCAGCTTCGACAGAGTTAATGAGCAGTTCTTC
-	TRBV5-1	TRBJ2-5	-	CASSPNRDQETQYF	TGCGCCAGCAGCCCCAACAGGGACCAAGAGACCCAGTACTTC
-	TRBV7-6	TRBJ1-1	-	CASSQSGVTEAFF	TGTGCCAGCAGCCAGAGCGGAGTCACTGAAGCTTTCTTT
-	TRBV5-6	TRBJ2-7	TRBD2	CASSLFRETSARSYEQYF	TGTGCCAGCAGCTTGTTCAGGGAAACTAGCGCTCGGTCCTACGAGCAGTACTTC
-	TRBV12-3/TRBV12-4	TRBJ2-7	TRBD2	CASSFGGGLEQYF	TGTGCCAGCAGTTTTGGCGGGGGGCTCGAGCAGTACTTC
-	TRBV4-1	TRBJ2-2	TRBD2	CASSLLSAGAGTGELFF	TGCGCCAGCAGCCTATTATCAGCGGGAGCGGGCACCGGGGAGCTGTTTTTT
-	TRBV5-6	TRBJ2-7	-	CASSLGTELYEQYF	TGTGCCAGCAGCTTGGGTACGGAACTATACGAGCAGTACTTC
-	TRBV5-4	TRBJ2-2	TRBD1	CASSPLQGARGGELFF	TGTGCCAGCAGCCCCCTTCAGGGGGCGAGAGGCGGGGAGCTGTTTTTT
-	TRBV3-1/TRBV3-2	TRBJ1-2	-	CASSQGSLGYTF	TGTGCCAGCAGCCAAGGTTCCCTTGGCTACACCTTC
-	TRBV28	TRBJ1-6	-	CASSLTGISPLHF	TGTGCCAGCAGTTTAACAGGGATCTCACCCCTCCACTTT
-	TRBV19	TRBJ1-4	-	CASSIGQTYEKLFF	TGTGCCAGTAGTATAGGACAAACTTACGAAAAACTGTTTTTT
-	TRBV6-5	TRBJ2-1	TRBD1	CASSNIGTGGYEQFF	TGTGCCAGCAGTAATATCGGGACAGGGGGCTATGAGCAGTTCTTC
-	TRBV19	TRBJ2-6	TRBD1	CASSIDRTGSISGANVLTF	TGTGCCAGTAGTATAGATCGGACAGGGTCAATCTCTGGGGCCAACGTCCTGACTTTC
-	TRBV6-2/TRBV6-3	TRBJ2-7	-	CASSYSDSSYEQYF	TGTGCCAGCAGTTACTCGGACAGCTCCTACGAGCAGTACTTC
-	TRBV7-3	TRBJ1-3	-	CASSVTAYSGNTIYF	TGTGCCAGCAGCGTCACAGCATACTCTGGAAACACCATATATTTT
-	TRBV5-1	TRBJ2-3	TRBD2	CASSPERGDTDTQYF	TGCGCCAGCAGCCCGGAGCGGGGGGACACAGATACGCAGTATTTT
-	TRBV28	TRBJ2-2	TRBD2	CASSSGTTGSGELFF	TGTGCCAGCAGCTCCGGGACTACGGGGTCCGGGGAGCTGTTTTTT
-	TRBV30	TRBJ1-2	-	CAWRTQGIDGYTF	TGTGCCTGGAGAACCCAGGGGATTGATGGCTACACCTTC
-	TRBV28	TRBJ1-5	-	CASSLFTGISNQPQHF	TGTGCCAGCAGTTTATTTACAGGGATTAGCAATCAGCCCCAGCATTTT
-	TRBV28	TRBJ1-1	-	CASRYQRTEAFF	TGTGCCAGCAGATATCAGCGAACTGAAGCTTTCTTT
-	TRBV27	TRBJ1-1	-	CASSLSAGVNTEAFF	TGTGCCAGCAGTTTATCGGCCGGGGTTAACACTGAAGCTTTCTTT
-	TRBV12-5	TRBJ1-5	-	CASGFPPDGDSNQPQHF	TGTGCTAGTGGTTTTCCCCCGGACGGGGATAGCAATCAGCCCCAGCATTTT
-	TRBV5-6	TRBJ1-3	TRBD1	CASSQFSGTVGNTIYF	TGTGCCAGCAGCCAATTTTCCGGGACAGTTGGAAACACCATATATTTT
-	TRBV28	TRBJ1-5	TRBD1	CASSFPGQGRNQPQHF	TGTGCCAGCAGTTTCCCCGGACAGGGTCGCAATCAGCCCCAGCATTTT
once	TRBV7-9	TRBJ1-2	-	CASSLSQGGYTF	TGTGCCAGCAGCTTATCCCAGGGGGGCTACACCTTC
-	TRBV6-5	TRBJ2-7	-	CASSLDGVYEQYF	TGTGCCAGCAGTCTTGACGGGGTCTACGAGCAGTACTTC
-	TRBV7-9	TRBJ1-2	-	CASSLVGGPANYGYTF	TGTGCCAGCAGCTTAGTGGGGGGACCCGCTAACTATGGCTACACCTTC
-	TRBV19	TRBJ2-7	-	CASSPGHTITYEQYF	TGTGCCAGTAGTCCGGGACACACCATCACTTACGAGCAGTACTTC
-	TRBV24-1	TRBJ2-1	-	CATRGESSYNEQFF	TGTGCCACCAGAGGGGAAAGCTCCTACAATGAGCAGTTCTTC
-	TRBV28	TRBJ2-2	TRBD1	CATPGQGNSGELFF	TGTGCCACCCCGGGACAGGGGAATTCCGGGGAGCTGTTTTTT
-	TRBV28	TRBJ1-4	-	CASSGRGGNEKLFF	TGTGCCAGCAGTGGCCGGGGAGGAAATGAAAAACTGTTTTTT
few	TRBV5-1	TRBJ2-7	-	CASRVARVFHEQYF	TGCGCCAGCAGAGTCGCCAGGGTATTTCACGAGCAGTACTTC
-	TRBV5-1	TRBJ1-6	TRBD1	CASRGGQGDPPLHF	TGCGCCAGCAGGGGCGGACAGGGTGATCCACCCCTCCACTTT
-	TRBV5-4	TRBJ2-2	-	CASSRPRGSGELFF	TGTGCCAGCAGCCGACCCCGGGGTAGCGGGGAGCTGTTTTTT
-	TRBV18	TRBJ2-1	TRBD2	CASAGSGVNNEQFF	TGTGCCAGCGCAGGCAGCGGGGTAAACAATGAGCAGTTCTTC
-	TRBV20-1	TRBJ1-1	-	CSAWQGTEAFF	TGCAGTGCTTGGCAGGGGACTGAAGCTTTCTTT
few	TRBV6-5	TRBJ1-2	-	CASRPPGRLYGYTF	TGTGCCAGCAGACCCCCTGGGAGACTCTATGGCTACACCTTC
-	TRBV2	TRBJ1-6	TRBD1	CASHGQAATSLHF	TGTGCCAGCCACGGACAGGCCGCTACCTCCCTCCACTTT
-	TRBV7-6	TRBJ1-1	-	CASSLGGGWNTEAFF	TGTGCCAGCAGCTTAGGAGGGGGTTGGAACACTGAAGCTTTCTTT
-	TRBV3-1/TRBV3-2	TRBJ1-2	TRBD1	CASSPQGLGGTNYGYTF	TGTGCCAGCAGCCCACAGGGGCTAGGGGGCACTAACTATGGCTACACCTTC
-	TRBV19	TRBJ1-5	-	CASRINSRGYEKRQPQHF	TGTGCCAGTAGGATAAACTCCAGGGGATATGAGAAACGCCAGCCCCAGCATTTT
-	TRBV10-3	TRBJ2-1	TRBD2	CAISDRAGDYNEQFF	TGTGCCATCAGTGACAGAGCGGGAGATTACAATGAGCAGTTCTTC
-	TRBV7-6	TRBJ2-5	-	CASRKSPTGLQETQYF	TGTGCCAGCAGGAAATCGCCGACAGGTCTGCAAGAGACCCAGTACTTC
-	TRBV3-1/TRBV3-2	TRBJ2-2	TRBD2	CASSRISGGNTGELFF	TGTGCCAGCAGCCGGATTAGCGGGGGGAACACCGGGGAGCTGTTTTTT
-	TRBV6-5	TRBJ1-4	-	CASSYTATNEKLFF	TGTGCCAGCAGTTACACGGCAACTAATGAAAAACTGTTTTTT
once	TRBV7-9	TRBJ1-1	TRBD1	CASSLSRDSSQAFF	TGTGCCAGCAGCCTTAGCAGGGACAGCTCGCAAGCTTTCTTT